This TCR beta chain was recovered during a study of blood T cell repertoires in COVID-19. Produced via immunoSEQ multiplex PCR; TCRdb's table is partial and in-frame only. The profile shows 250,000 to 300,000 clones, around nine tenths of them singletons. The clonotype originates from a man aged 25 to 40 with active or convalescent COVID-19. The sequencing sample was made of peripheral blood.

CDR3 nucleotides: TGTGCCAGCTCACCTGACAGATTAAACACCGGGGAGCTGTTTTTT. It encodes CASSPDRLNTGELFF. This chain connects TRBV18 to TRBJ2-2, with D possibly matching TRBD1 (5 bases). V gave up 3 bases and J gave up 2 bases, with 10 bases separating them. The CDR3 extends over 15 amino acids. Germline lookup yields CDR1 KGHSH and CDR2 LQKENI.